Each of the 3 T cell receptor beta chains below was sequenced from the same sample in a study of CXCR3-negative and CXCR3-positive naive CD8 T cells. No antigen is known for these receptors. With UMI labels, 5' RACE was used to prepare the TRB cDNA libraries. After re-calling the 5' RACE reads, TCRdb lists one entry per CDR3 protein, DNA absent. Its table records roughly 130,000 distinct CDR3 sequences. Study observations and caveats: The TRB CDR3s that CXCR3-positive naive cells carried were more hydrophobic than those of CXCR3-negative naive cells.

The sequencing input was naive CXCR3+ CD8+ T cells from blood. The subset: CD45RO-CCR7+CD27+CD95- naive CD8+ T cells expressing CXCR3 (TNR3+). The receptor source for this set is a human donor in good health. Some clones in this sample may be carry-over from other donors' samples.

The chain uses TRBV28 and TRBJ1-3. The CDR3 is 14 residues long. Per germline, CDR1 MDHEN and CDR2 SYDVKM. CDR3 sequence reads: CASSYTTAPNTIYF.

The J gene is TRBJ2-1, the V gene TRBV6-2 or TRBV6-3; TCRdb picks TRBD1, but there is no DNA to check that call. Per germline, CDR1 MNHEY and CDR2 SVGEGT. The CDR3 is made up of 15 amino acids. The CDR3 sequence: CATREQGSLYNEQFF.

This chain joins TRBV28 and TRBJ2-5; TCRdb gives TRBD2 as the D gene, but with no DNA this cannot be confirmed. Germline values: CDR1 MDHEN, CDR2 SYDVKM. The CDR3 loop spans 15 amino acids. The CDR3 loop is CASSQGLRYQETQYF.